Listed below are T cell receptor beta chains from one sample, sequenced in a study of lymphopenia after photon versus proton radiotherapy. Profiling relied on immunoSEQ multiplex PCR, and the TCRdb table lists in-frame clones only, not all of them. The sample lists 24,000 or so clones, approximately 80% seen once, with roughly 24% in the top ten. This specimen consisted of peripheral blood, obtained from a patient treated with photon-based radiotherapy. These receptors came from a man in his forties or fifties with gastric cancer. The CDR3 runs from the conserved cysteine through the conserved F or W.

v_call: TRBV6-1
cdr3_length: 15
cdr3_aa: CASRVTGTSYNEQFF

v_call: TRBV4-1
cdr3_length: 15
cdr3_aa: CASSSYLTGGRGYTF

v_call: TRBV30
cdr3_length: 12
cdr3_aa: CAWSPLNTEAFF

v_call: TRBV7-9
cdr3_length: 14
cdr3_aa: CASSFMGAGNTIYF

v_call: TRBV30
cdr3_length: 13
cdr3_aa: CAWSVGDTGELFF

v_call: TRBV6-5
cdr3_length: 12
cdr3_aa: CASSYSPGHSVF

v_call: TRBV2
cdr3_length: 13
cdr3_aa: CASSEYLNTEAFF

v_call: TRBV6-6
cdr3_length: 13
cdr3_aa: CASSYGQNTEAFF

v_call: TRBV10-3
cdr3_length: 14
cdr3_aa: CAISVLGASYGYTF

v_call: TRBV11-1
cdr3_length: 15
cdr3_aa: CASSSTPLIGAEAFF

v_call: TRBV6-6
cdr3_length: 13
cdr3_aa: CASTKDRSYEQYF

v_call: TRBV6-6
cdr3_length: 14
cdr3_aa: CASSRDRLNEKLFF

v_call: TRBV7-8
cdr3_length: 14
cdr3_aa: CASSQPRDNYGYTF

v_call: TRBV7-2
cdr3_length: 15
cdr3_aa: CASSLTGLAQETQYF

v_call: TRBV5-8
cdr3_length: 14
cdr3_aa: CASSLSMGTDTQYF

v_call: TRBV5-1
cdr3_length: 16
cdr3_aa: CASSLARGSSYNEQFF

v_call: TRBV30
cdr3_length: 14
cdr3_aa: CAWWRQGAGNTIYF

v_call: TRBV5-6
cdr3_length: 13
cdr3_aa: CASSLIGRYEQYF

v_call: TRBV18
cdr3_length: 15
cdr3_aa: CASSPAGQGKNIQYF

v_call: TRBV25-1
cdr3_length: 15
cdr3_aa: CASSARDSYLYGYTF

v_call: TRBV6-1
cdr3_length: 11
cdr3_aa: CASSGRETQYF

v_call: TRBV9
cdr3_length: 17
cdr3_aa: CASSPSGRKAGLYGYTF

v_call: TRBV7-2
cdr3_length: 14
cdr3_aa: CASSSTLAAGELFF

v_call: TRBV10-3
cdr3_length: 18
cdr3_aa: CAISESGQGGISNEKLFF

v_call: TRBV19
cdr3_length: 16
cdr3_aa: CASSIVGMKGRTEAFF

v_call: TRBV5-6
cdr3_length: 15
cdr3_aa: CASSRRVGLQETQYF

v_call: TRBV2
cdr3_length: 15
cdr3_aa: CASSGGGKGPYGYTF

v_call: TRBV7-7
cdr3_length: 13
cdr3_aa: CASSFRTGTEAFF

v_call: TRBV5-4
cdr3_length: 15
cdr3_aa: CASSPGQGAQETQYF

v_call: TRBV6-6
cdr3_length: 13
cdr3_aa: CASSYNGGSEQYF

v_call: TRBV4-3
cdr3_length: 15
cdr3_aa: CASSQAGTVNYGYTF

v_call: TRBV7-2
cdr3_length: 11
cdr3_aa: CASSSHYEQYF